Presented here are 28 T cell receptor beta chains from one specimen sequenced in a study of T cell responses to AZD1222 COVID-19 vaccine. The protocol was immunoSEQ multiplex PCR, while the TCRdb copy is restricted to in-frame clones and leaves out a portion. The sample lists over 110,000 clones; about 90% were seen once. The sample here was peripheral blood, taken 28 days after the second AZD1222 dose. These receptors came from an adult who received the AZD1222 COVID-19 vaccine.

The J gene is TRBJ1-2, the V gene TRBV3-1 (or the pseudogene TRBV3-2), with TRBD1 as a possible D gene (6 bases). V was trimmed by 1 base and J by 7 bases, leaving 7 bases between them. CDR3 length: 12 residues. CDR1 LGHDT and CDR2 YNNKEL come from the germline V gene (reference sequence). The CDR3 DNA reads as TGTGCCAGCAGCCAAGGGGGGGCTGGCTACACCTTC. Translating it yields CASSQGGAGYTF.

The genes are TRBV18 and TRBJ2-2, with D hard to call. Deletions cut 4 bases from V and 6 bases from J, with 12 bases between. Germline lookup yields CDR1 KGHSH and CDR2 LQKENI. This CDR3 contains 14 residues. CDR3 region: CASSHPSSPGELFF. CDR3 coding DNA: TGTGCCAGCTCACATCCTAGTTCCCCCGGGGAGCTGTTTTTT.

This sequence joins TRBV4-2 and TRBJ1-2, with 8 bases aligning to TRBD1. The CDR3 sequence is 14 residues long. Germline CDR1 is LGHNA and CDR2 is YNFKEQ. With V trimmed by 3 bases and J by 7 bases, 7 bases remained unmatched. CDR3 sequence: CASSQSRGQGGYTF. The CDR3 region has the DNA TGTGCCAGCAGCCAGAGCAGGGGGCAGGGTGGCTACACCTTC.

The J gene is TRBJ2-1, the V gene TRBV19, with 9 nucleotides matching TRBD2. The CDR3 is 16 residues long. CDR1 LNHDA and CDR2 SQIVND come from the germline V gene (reference sequence). V dropped 5 bases and J dropped 9; count of bases not matched to a gene: 14. For the CDR3, the DNA is TGTGCCAGTAGTTATGGCGGGAGGGCCAGGTCTGCTGAGCAGTTCTTC. This translates into CASSYGGRARSAEQFF.

V usage is TRBV28 and J usage is TRBJ1-4; TRBD1 matches 8 bases. Germline-derived CDR1 and CDR2 are MDHEN and SYDVKM. The CDR3 is 14 amino acids. Trimming cost V 4 bases and J 8 bases; bases outside gene matches: 6. The CDR3 bases are TGTGCCAGCAGTTCGACAGGGGCAACGGAAAAACTGTTTTTT. Translating it yields CASSSTGATEKLFF.

Worth noting for this clone: In the same sample, other DNA sequences code for this CDR3. This chain uses TRBV28 with TRBJ1-2; 7 bases are a match to TRBD1. The ends lost 6 bases at V and 2 bases at J; junction bases unmatched: 9. Germline V gives CDR1 MDHEN, CDR2 SYDVKM. This CDR3 is 15 amino acids long. The CDR3 DNA sequence: TGTGCCAGCAGCCGTACAGGGGTGTCGAACTATGGCTACACCTTC. It yields the protein CASSRTGVSNYGYTF.

This clone was found a few times. This chain links TRBV30 with TRBJ2-2; 9 positions match TRBD2. The CDR3 is 16 amino acids. CDR1 is GTSNPN, CDR2 SVGIG, per germline (reference sequence). V trimming: 0 bases; J trimming: 6 bases; junction bases outside the gene matches: 8. The CDR3 spells CAWSVDISGSAGELFF. The DNA of the CDR3 is TGTGCCTGGAGTGTAGACATTAGCGGGAGCGCCGGGGAGCTGTTTTTT.

This chain uses TRBV7-9 with TRBJ1-6, with D unresolved. Trimming pared 3 bases from V and 1 base from J, leaving 10 bases between. The CDR3 contains 16 residues. The germline gives CDR1 SEHNR, CDR2 FQNEAQ (reference sequence). The CDR3 loop is CASSLGPRSYNSPLHF. The CDR3 DNA reads TGTGCCAGCAGCTTGGGCCCACGGTCCTATAATTCACCCCTCCACTTT.

This sequence joins TRBV10-1 and TRBJ2-1; TRBD2 aligns across 9 bases. The CDR3 covers 14 residues. The germline V gene encodes CDR1 WNHNN and CDR2 SYGVQD (reference sequence). The V and J ends lost 3 bases and 9 bases, in that order; junction bases with no gene match: 6. This CDR3 reads CASSEGSGRREQFF. The CDR3 bases are TGCGCCAGCAGTGAAGGTAGCGGGAGACGTGAGCAGTTCTTC.

The CDR3 sequence is CATSAGTGTEYGYTF. The CDR3 DNA follows: TGTGCCACCAGTGCCGGAACCGGGACAGAGTATGGCTACACCTTC. This chain connects TRBV24-1 to TRBJ1-2; 7 bases align to TRBD1. Unmatched junction bases numbered 10, after V lost 5 bases and J lost 5 bases. Germline CDR1 reads KGHDR; CDR2 reads SFDVKD. This CDR3 has 15 amino acids.

This chain joins TRBV28 and TRBJ1-4; D ambiguous. V was trimmed by 6 bases and J by 7 bases, leaving 18 bases between them. Germline lookup yields CDR1 MDHEN and CDR2 SYDVKM. This CDR3 spans 15 amino acids. CDR3 coding DNA: TGTGCCAGCAGACCTCAAATCCGCTTGGGTGAAAAACTGTTTTTT. Translation gives CASRPQIRLGEKLFF.

This chain links TRBV4-1 with TRBJ2-7; D unclear. CDR3 size: 16 residues. CDR1 is MGHRA, CDR2 YSYEKL, per germline. Trimming removed 4 bases from V and 0 bases from J, with 16 bases in between. This chain's CDR3 is CASSRFRGQSSYEQYF. The CDR3 DNA reads as TGCGCCAGCAGCCGGTTTCGCGGCCAGAGCTCCTACGAGCAGTACTTC.

The V and J genes are TRBV10-1 and TRBJ2-2; D may be TRBD1 (6 bases). Trimming took 5 bases from V and 4 from J, leaving 11 bases between them. The germline V gene has CDR1 WNHNN and CDR2 SYGVQD (reference sequence). The CDR3 loop spans 14 amino acids. CDR3 protein: CASSPGHSTGELFF. The CDR3 nucleotides read TGCGCCAGCAGTCCGGGACACTCCACCGGGGAGCTGTTTTTT.

V is TRBV7-3 and J is TRBJ1-1, with D perhaps TRBD1 (6 bases). The CDR3 has 15 residues. V lost 2 bases and J lost 0, with 10 bases in between. Germline V gene data show CDR1 as SGHTA and CDR2 as FQGTGA. Written as DNA, the CDR3 is TGTGCCAGCAGCTTATCCGGGGGCATGAACACTGAAGCTTTCTTT. Its translation: CASSLSGGMNTEAFF.

The rearrangement links TRBV25-1 to TRBJ1-1; maybe TRBD1 (5 bases). Trimming took 2 bases from V and 1 from J, leaving 11 bases between them. Germline loops: CDR1 MGHDK, CDR2 SYGVNS. This CDR3 comprises 15 residues. CDR3: CASSEGIRGNTEAFF. The CDR3 region has the DNA TGTGCCAGCAGTGAAGGGATTAGGGGGAACACTGAAGCTTTCTTT.

The chain carries TRBV9 and TRBJ1-4; D is uncertain. This CDR3 is built from 16 residues. Trimming stripped 0 bases from V and 8 bases from J, with 17 bases between. Germline V CDR1 and CDR2: SGDLS, YYNGEE. The CDR3 protein is CASSVGPEDWWEKLFF. Written as DNA, the CDR3 is TGTGCCAGCAGCGTAGGACCGGAGGATTGGTGGGAAAAACTGTTTTTT.

The gene calls are TRBV28 and TRBJ1-5; 7 bases line up with TRBD1. Germline CDR1 MDHEN, CDR2 SYDVKM. V was clipped by 3 bases and J by 0 bases; unmatched bases: 2. The CDR3 has 15 residues. For the CDR3, the DNA is TGTGCCAGCAGTTTTGGGGACAGTAGCAATCAGCCCCAGCATTTT. Translation: CASSFGDSSNQPQHF.

The gene calls are TRBV9 and TRBJ1-1, with no clear D. V was trimmed by 3 bases and J by 5 bases, leaving 14 bases between them. The CDR3 extends over 14 amino acids. Germline V CDR1 and CDR2: SGDLS, YYNGEE. Here the CDR3 reads CASSDGRGRTEAFF. Written as DNA, the CDR3 is TGTGCCAGCAGCGATGGACGAGGAAGGACTGAAGCTTTCTTT.

The V and J genes are TRBV9 and TRBJ2-2; a weak D match, TRBD2 (6 bases). Germline V gives CDR1 SGDLS, CDR2 YYNGEE. V was cut by 4 bases and J by 4 bases, with 14 bases left in between. CDR3 length: 15 residues. The CDR3 region is CASSSLTEGTGELFF. The CDR3 coding sequence is TGTGCCAGCAGCTCGCTCACGGAGGGCACCGGGGAGCTGTTTTTT. Full variable domain (remainder filled in from reference TRBV9 and TRBJ2-2): DSGVTQTPKHLITATGQRVTLRCSPRSGDLSVYWYQQSLDQGLQFLIQYYNGEERAKGNILERFSAQQFPDLHSELNLSSLELGDSALYFCASSSLTEGTGELFFGEGSRLTVL.

The V gene is TRBV2, the J gene TRBJ1-4; no clear D. Trimming stripped 8 bases from V and 0 bases from J, with 10 bases between. In germline, CDR1 is SNHLY, CDR2 FYNNEI. The CDR3 is 14 amino acids. The CDR3 DNA follows: TGTGCCAGCTGTCAGGCTTCAACTAATGAAAAACTGTTTTTT. Its protein is CASCQASTNEKLFF. Supplemented by reference TRBV2 and TRBJ1-4, the full variable domain reads EPEVTQTPSHQVTQMGQEVILRCVPISNHLYFYWYRQILGQKVEFLVSFYNNEISEKSEIFDDQFSVERPDGSNFTLKIRSTKLEDSAMYFCASCQASTNEKLFFGSGTQLSVL.

This chain joins TRBV7-2 and TRBJ1-2, with 7 bases fitting TRBD1. Per germline, CDR1 SGHTA and CDR2 FQGNSA. The J segment lost 5 bases and the V segment lost 1 base, leaving 10 bases of the junction unmatched. The CDR3 covers 16 residues. CDR3 residues: CASSLGWSGQIYGYTF. The CDR3 region has the DNA TGTGCCAGCAGCTTAGGGTGGTCGGGACAGATATATGGCTACACCTTC.

CDR3 in DNA: TGTGCCAGCAGTGGACCTGATAGCAATCAGCCCCAGCATTTT. This translates into CASSGPDSNQPQHF. The genes are TRBV2 and TRBJ1-5; D gene unclear. Germline CDR1 SNHLY, CDR2 FYNNEI. CDR3 length equals 14 residues. The germline V and J ends were trimmed by 4 bases and 0 bases, with 7 bases remaining between them.

This chain uses TRBV5-1 with TRBJ2-3; no definite D call. The CDR3 is made up of 14 amino acids. V was clipped by 0 bases and J by 3 bases, with 8 bases between them. Germline V lookup: CDR1 SGHRS, CDR2 YFSETQ. CDR3 DNA: TGCGCCAGCAGCTTGGGAGGAGCGACAGATACGCAGTATTTT. It specifies CASSLGGATDTQYF. Together with reference TRBV5-1 and TRBJ2-3, the CDR3 gives the full variable domain: KAGVTQTPRYLIKTRGQQVTLSCSPISGHRSVSWYQQTPGQGLQFLFEYFSETQRNKGNFPGRFSGRQFSNSRSEMNVSTLELGDSALYLCASSLGGATDTQYFGPGTRLTVL.

This chain links TRBV19 with TRBJ2-7; D unresolved. The CDR3 consists of 12 residues. Deletions cut 4 bases from V and 3 bases from J, with 7 bases between. Germline V gene data show CDR1 as LNHDA and CDR2 as SQIVND (reference sequence). The CDR3, as DNA: TGTGCCAGTAGTAGCAGATTCTACGAGCAGTACTTC. It translates to CASSSRFYEQYF. Combining the CDR3 with reference TRBV19 and TRBJ2-7 gives the whole variable domain DGGITQSPKYLFRKEGQNVTLSCEQNLNHDAMYWYRQDPGQGLRLIYYSQIVNDFQKGDIAEGYSVSREKKESFPLTVTSAQKNPTAFYLCASSSRFYEQYFGPGTRLTVT.

The table lists this clone with a count of one. The rearrangement links TRBV2 to TRBJ2-7, with D hard to call. The ends were cut back, 4 bases at V and 3 bases at J, with 7 bases in the middle. CDR3 length: 12 residues. Germline-derived CDR1 and CDR2 are SNHLY and FYNNEI. The CDR3 sequence: CASSAFGYEQYF. CDR3 coding DNA: TGTGCCAGCAGTGCTTTTGGCTACGAGCAGTACTTC.

The rearrangement uses TRBV18 and TRBJ2-2, with no clear D. V gave up 3 bases and J gave up 5 bases, with 7 bases separating them. Germline CDR1 KGHSH, CDR2 LQKENI. The CDR3 length is 13 residues. The CDR3 DNA reads TGTGCCAGCTCACCCTCGTCAACCGGGGAGCTGTTTTTT. This codes for CASSPSSTGELFF.

The chain couples TRBV20-1 to TRBJ2-7; a possible D gene is TRBD1 (6 bases). Germline assignment: CDR1 DFQATT and CDR2 SNEGSKA (reference sequence). The CDR3 is 13 residues long. Trimming pared 3 bases from V and 2 bases from J, leaving 11 bases between. CDR3 nucleotide sequence: TGCAGTGCTAGTCCAGGGGTCCCCTACGAGCAGTACTTC. This encodes CSASPGVPYEQYF.

This clone was detected only a few times. This sequence joins TRBV5-6 and TRBJ2-7; 7 nucleotides agree with TRBD2. Germline trimming cut 7 bases from V and 9 bases from J; bases unmatched to any gene: 10. The CDR3 covers 12 residues. Germline V gene sequence: CDR1 SGHDT, CDR2 YYEEEE. As DNA, the CDR3 is TGTGCCAGCGCTCTCACCCCGGGGGGGCAGTACTTC. Amino acid sequence: CASALTPGGQYF.